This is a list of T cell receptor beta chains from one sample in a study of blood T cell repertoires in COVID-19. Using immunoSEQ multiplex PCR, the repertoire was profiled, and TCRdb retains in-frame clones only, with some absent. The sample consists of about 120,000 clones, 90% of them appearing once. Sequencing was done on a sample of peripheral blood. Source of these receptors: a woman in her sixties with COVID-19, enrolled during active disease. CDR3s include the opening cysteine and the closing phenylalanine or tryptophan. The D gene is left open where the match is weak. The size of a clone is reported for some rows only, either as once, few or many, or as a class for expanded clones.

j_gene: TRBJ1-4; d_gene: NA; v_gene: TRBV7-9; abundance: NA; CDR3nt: TGTGCCAGCAAACAGGGTAGGGAAAAACTGTTTTTT; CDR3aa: CASKQGREKLFF
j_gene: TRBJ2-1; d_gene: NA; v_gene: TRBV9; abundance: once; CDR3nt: TGTGCCAGCAGCGTAGCTGGCAGGGGAGACAATGAGCAGTTCTTC; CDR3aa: CASSVAGRGDNEQFF
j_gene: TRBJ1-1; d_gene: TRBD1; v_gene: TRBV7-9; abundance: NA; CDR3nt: TGTGCCAGCAGCCCCAGGACAGGGTTGACGCCTGAAGCTTTCTTT; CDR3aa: CASSPRTGLTPEAFF
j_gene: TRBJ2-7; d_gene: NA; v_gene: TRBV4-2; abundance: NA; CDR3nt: TGTGCCAGCAGCCAAACACCCGTCTCCGGGACTTATTACGAGCAGTACTTC; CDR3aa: CASSQTPVSGTYYEQYF
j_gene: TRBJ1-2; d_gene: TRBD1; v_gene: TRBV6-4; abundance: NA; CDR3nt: TGTGCCAGCAGTGACTCTGGGACAGGGTACCATGGCTACACCTTC; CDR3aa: CASSDSGTGYHGYTF
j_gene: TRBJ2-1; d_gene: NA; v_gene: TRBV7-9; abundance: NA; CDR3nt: TGTGCCAGCAGCTTAGCACGGGCAGGGGATGAGCAGTTCTTC; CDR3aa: CASSLARAGDEQFF
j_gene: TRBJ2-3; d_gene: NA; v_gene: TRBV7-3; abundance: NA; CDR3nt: TGTGCCAGCAGCTTAGGCAGTCTAGCTGCAGATACGCAGTATTTT; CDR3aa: CASSLGSLAADTQYF
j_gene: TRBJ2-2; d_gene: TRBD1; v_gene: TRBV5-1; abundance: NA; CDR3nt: TGCGCCAGCAGCTTGGTCGGGACAGCGAACACCGGGGAGCTGTTTTTT; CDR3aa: CASSLVGTANTGELFF
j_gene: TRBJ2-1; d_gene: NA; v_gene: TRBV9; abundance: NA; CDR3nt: TGTGCCAGCAGCGTAGACGGGGGCTACAATGAGCAGTTCTTC; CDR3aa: CASSVDGGYNEQFF
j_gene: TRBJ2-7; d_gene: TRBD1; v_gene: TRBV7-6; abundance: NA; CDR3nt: TGTGCCAGCAGCTTACGGGGACAGGGATCCTACGAGCAGTACTTC; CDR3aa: CASSLRGQGSYEQYF
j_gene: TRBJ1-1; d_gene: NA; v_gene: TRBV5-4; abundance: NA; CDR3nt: TGTGCCAGCAGCTCCCGAGACCGGGTGAACACTGAAGCTTTCTTT; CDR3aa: CASSSRDRVNTEAFF
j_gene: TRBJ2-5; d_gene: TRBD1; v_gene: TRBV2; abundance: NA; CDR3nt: TGTGCCAGCAGTGAACTCCAGGGGGCGAAGACCCAGTACTTC; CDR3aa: CASSELQGAKTQYF
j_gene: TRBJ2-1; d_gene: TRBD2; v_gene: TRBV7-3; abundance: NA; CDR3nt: TGTGCCAGCAGCATTAGCGGGGTAAGGAATGAGCAGTTCTTC; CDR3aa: CASSISGVRNEQFF
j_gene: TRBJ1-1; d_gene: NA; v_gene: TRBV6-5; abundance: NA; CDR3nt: TGTGCCAGCAGTTATTCGGAAGTGGGGACAGAAGCTTTCTTT; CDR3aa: CASSYSEVGTEAFF
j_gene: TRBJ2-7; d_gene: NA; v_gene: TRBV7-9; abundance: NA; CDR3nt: TGTGCCAGCAGCCCGACAGGTTCCTACGAGCAGTACTTC; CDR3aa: CASSPTGSYEQYF
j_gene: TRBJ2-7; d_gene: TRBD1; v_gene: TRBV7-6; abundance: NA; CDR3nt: TGTGCCAGCAGCTCGGACAGGGGGGGCGAGCAGTACTTC; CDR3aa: CASSSDRGGEQYF
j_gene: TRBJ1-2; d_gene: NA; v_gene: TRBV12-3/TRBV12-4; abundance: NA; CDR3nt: TGTGCCAGCAGGACAGATTCTTTCTATGGCTACACCTTC; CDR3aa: CASRTDSFYGYTF
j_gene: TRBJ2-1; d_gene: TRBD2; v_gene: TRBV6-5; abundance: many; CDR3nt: TGTGCCAGCATGACACTAGCGGGGGGGTCTGAGCAGTTCTTC; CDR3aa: CASMTLAGGSEQFF
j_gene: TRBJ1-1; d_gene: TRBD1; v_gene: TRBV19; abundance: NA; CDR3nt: TGTGCCAGTAGGGGACAGGGGGTAGAAGGAGTAGCTTTCTTT; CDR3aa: CASRGQGVEGVAFF
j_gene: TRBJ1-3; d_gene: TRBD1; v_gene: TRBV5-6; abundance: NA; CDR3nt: TGTGCCAGCAGCTTGGGGCAGGGGGTTTATGGAAACACCATATATTTT; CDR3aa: CASSLGQGVYGNTIYF
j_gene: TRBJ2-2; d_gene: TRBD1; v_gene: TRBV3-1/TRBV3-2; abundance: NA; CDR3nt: TGTGCCAGCAGCCAGGCCGACAGGGGAAGGTCCGGGGAGCTGTTTTTT; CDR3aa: CASSQADRGRSGELFF
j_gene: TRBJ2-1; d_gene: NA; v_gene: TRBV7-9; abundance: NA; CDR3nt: TGTGCCAGCAGCTACGCCCGGGTTCCTAGTTTCTTC; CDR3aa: CASSYARVPSFF
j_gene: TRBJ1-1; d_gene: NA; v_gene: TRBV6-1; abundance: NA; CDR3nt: TGTGCCAGCAGTGAAAGTACCGGTGAAGCTTTCTTT; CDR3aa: CASSESTGEAFF
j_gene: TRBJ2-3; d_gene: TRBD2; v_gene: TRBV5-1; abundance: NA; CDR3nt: TGCGCCAGCAGCAGGGGACTAGCGGGGTTCACAGATACGCAGTATTTT; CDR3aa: CASSRGLAGFTDTQYF
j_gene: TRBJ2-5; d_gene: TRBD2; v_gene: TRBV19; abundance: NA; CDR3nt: TGTGCCAGTGGGACTAGCGGAGAGACCCAGTACTTC; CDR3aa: CASGTSGETQYF
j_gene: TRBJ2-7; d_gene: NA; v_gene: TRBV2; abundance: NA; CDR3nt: TGTGCCAGCAAAGTGAGAGGCACATCCGAGCAGTACTTC; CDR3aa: CASKVRGTSEQYF
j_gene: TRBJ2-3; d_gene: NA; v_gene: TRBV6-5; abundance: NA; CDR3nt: TGTGCCAGCAGTTACCTAGGCACAGATACGCAGTATTTT; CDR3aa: CASSYLGTDTQYF
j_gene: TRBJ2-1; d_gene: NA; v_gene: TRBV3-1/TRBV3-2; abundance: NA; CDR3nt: TGTGCCAGCAGCCAAGGTTTAGGGCGGGGCCCCTTGAATGAGCAGTTCTTC; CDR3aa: CASSQGLGRGPLNEQFF
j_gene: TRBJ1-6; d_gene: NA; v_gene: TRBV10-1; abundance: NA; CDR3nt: TGCGCCAGCAGACCGCCCTCGGGGGGGGCTCGCTCACCCCTCCACTTT; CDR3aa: CASRPPSGGARSPLHF
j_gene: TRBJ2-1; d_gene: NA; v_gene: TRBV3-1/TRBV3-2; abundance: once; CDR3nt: TGTGCCAGCAGCCCGAGGGGGGGCTCGCCATCCTACAATGAGCAGTTCTTC; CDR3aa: CASSPRGGSPSYNEQFF
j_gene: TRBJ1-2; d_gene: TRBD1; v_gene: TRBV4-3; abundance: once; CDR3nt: TGCGCCAGCAGCCATAGGGACAGGGGGTGGCTTGGCTACACCTTC; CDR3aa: CASSHRDRGWLGYTF
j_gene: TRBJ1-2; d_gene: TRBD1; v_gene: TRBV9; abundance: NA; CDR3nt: TGTGCCAGCAGCCGCCAGGGGGCAAACTATGGCTACACCTTC; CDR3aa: CASSRQGANYGYTF
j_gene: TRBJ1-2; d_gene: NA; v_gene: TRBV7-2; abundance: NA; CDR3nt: TGTGCCAGCAGTTTTTTCCAACAGAACTATGGCTACACCTTC; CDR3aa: CASSFFQQNYGYTF
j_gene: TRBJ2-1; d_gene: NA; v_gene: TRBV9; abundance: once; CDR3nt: TGTGCCAGCAGCGTATCAGGGTCGAACTACAATGAGCAGTTCTTC; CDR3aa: CASSVSGSNYNEQFF
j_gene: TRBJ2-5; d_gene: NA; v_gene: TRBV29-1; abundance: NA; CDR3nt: TGCAGCGCCCGGTGGGAGGAGGGAGAGACCCAGTACTTC; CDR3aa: CSARWEEGETQYF